A selection of T cell receptor beta chains follows, all from one sample in a study of blood T cell repertoires in COVID-19. TCRdb keeps only in-frame clones here, not all; method: immunoSEQ multiplex PCR. The sample holds fewer than 200,000 clones, roughly 86% seen once. Sequenced material: peripheral blood. The receptors were sampled from a woman between 45 and 65 years old with acute or convalescent COVID-19. Both conserved end residues are part of each CDR3. Each record gives: D gene, CDR3 length, clone size, V gene, J gene, CDR3 protein, CDR3 DNA. The D gene is left open where the match is weak. The size of a clone is reported for some rows only, either as once, few or many, or as a class for expanded clones.

d_call: TRBD1
cdr3_length: 14
clone_size: NA
v_call: TRBV6-6
j_call: TRBJ1-6
cdr3_aa: CASSLGQAVTSLHF
cdr3_nt: TGTGCCAGCAGCCTCGGACAGGCTGTCACTTCCCTCCACTTT

d_call: NA
cdr3_length: 13
clone_size: few
v_call: TRBV7-9
j_call: TRBJ1-2
cdr3_aa: CASAVNPNYGYTF
cdr3_nt: TGTGCCAGCGCGGTGAATCCTAACTATGGCTACACCTTC

d_call: NA
cdr3_length: 13
clone_size: NA
v_call: TRBV6-5
j_call: TRBJ1-1
cdr3_aa: CASSTQLNTEAFF
cdr3_nt: TGTGCCAGCAGCACACAGCTGAACACTGAAGCTTTCTTT

d_call: TRBD1
cdr3_length: 15
clone_size: NA
v_call: TRBV4-1
j_call: TRBJ2-7
cdr3_aa: CASSQYRDSSYEQYF
cdr3_nt: TGCGCCAGCAGCCAATACCGGGACAGCTCCTACGAGCAGTACTTC

d_call: NA
cdr3_length: 14
clone_size: NA
v_call: TRBV9
j_call: TRBJ1-2
cdr3_aa: CASSVAVGNYGYTF
cdr3_nt: TGTGCCAGCAGCGTAGCCGTCGGTAACTATGGCTACACCTTC

d_call: TRBD2
cdr3_length: 17
clone_size: NA
v_call: TRBV10-3
j_call: TRBJ2-1
cdr3_aa: CAISPGLASSSYNEQFF
cdr3_nt: TGTGCCATCAGCCCGGGACTAGCGTCGAGCTCCTACAATGAGCAGTTCTTC

d_call: TRBD2
cdr3_length: 17
clone_size: NA
v_call: TRBV5-5
j_call: TRBJ2-1
cdr3_aa: CASSGARASGVYNEQFF
cdr3_nt: TGTGCCAGCAGCGGCGCTAGGGCTAGCGGTGTCTACAATGAGCAGTTCTTC

d_call: TRBD2
cdr3_length: 15
clone_size: NA
v_call: TRBV15
j_call: TRBJ2-7
cdr3_aa: CATSRELAGMNEQYF
cdr3_nt: TGTGCCACCAGCAGAGAACTAGCGGGGATGAACGAGCAGTACTTC

d_call: NA
cdr3_length: 15
clone_size: NA
v_call: TRBV11-2
j_call: TRBJ1-1
cdr3_aa: CASSLDLRMNTEAFF
cdr3_nt: TGTGCCAGCAGCTTAGATTTGCGCATGAACACTGAAGCTTTCTTT

d_call: NA
cdr3_length: 16
clone_size: NA
v_call: TRBV4-1
j_call: TRBJ1-4
cdr3_aa: CASSQFRGEANEKLFF
cdr3_nt: TGCGCCAGCAGCCAATTCAGAGGGGAGGCTAATGAAAAACTGTTTTTT

d_call: NA
cdr3_length: 13
clone_size: NA
v_call: TRBV7-9
j_call: TRBJ1-1
cdr3_aa: CASSLHPLGEAFF
cdr3_nt: TGTGCCAGCAGCTTGCATCCCCTCGGTGAAGCTTTCTTT

d_call: TRBD1
cdr3_length: 14
clone_size: NA
v_call: TRBV7-9
j_call: TRBJ1-5
cdr3_aa: CASSHATGHQPQHF
cdr3_nt: TGTGCCAGCAGCCATGCGACAGGGCACCAGCCCCAGCATTTT

d_call: TRBD1
cdr3_length: 12
clone_size: NA
v_call: TRBV18
j_call: TRBJ1-1
cdr3_aa: CASSTGVTEAFF
cdr3_nt: TGTGCCAGCTCAACAGGGGTCACTGAAGCTTTCTTT

d_call: NA
cdr3_length: 14
clone_size: NA
v_call: TRBV21-1
j_call: TRBJ2-7
cdr3_aa: CASSKAGPCYEQYF
cdr3_nt: TGTGCCAGCAGCAAAGCGGGGCCTTGCTACGAGCAGTACTTC

d_call: TRBD1
cdr3_length: 15
clone_size: once
v_call: TRBV30
j_call: TRBJ1-1
cdr3_aa: CAWSPWTGMNTEAFF
cdr3_nt: TGTGCCTGGAGCCCCTGGACAGGCATGAACACTGAAGCTTTCTTT

d_call: NA
cdr3_length: 14
clone_size: NA
v_call: TRBV19
j_call: TRBJ2-6
cdr3_aa: CASRGLSGANVLTF
cdr3_nt: TGTGCCAGTAGGGGGCTCTCTGGGGCCAACGTCCTGACTTTC

d_call: TRBD2
cdr3_length: 16
clone_size: NA
v_call: TRBV6-5
j_call: TRBJ2-2
cdr3_aa: CASSYFAGGSTGELFF
cdr3_nt: TGTGCCAGCAGTTACTTCGCGGGGGGGAGCACCGGGGAGCTGTTTTTT

d_call: NA
cdr3_length: 12
clone_size: NA
v_call: TRBV4-1
j_call: TRBJ1-1
cdr3_aa: CASQGFGTEAFF
cdr3_nt: TGCGCCAGCCAGGGATTTGGCACTGAAGCTTTCTTT

d_call: TRBD1
cdr3_length: 13
clone_size: NA
v_call: TRBV10-3
j_call: TRBJ1-1
cdr3_aa: CAITQDRNIEAFF
cdr3_nt: TGTGCCATCACACAGGACAGGAACATAGAAGCTTTCTTT

d_call: NA
cdr3_length: 12
clone_size: NA
v_call: TRBV28
j_call: TRBJ1-1
cdr3_aa: CASSLWQGTAFF
cdr3_nt: TGTGCCAGCAGTTTATGGCAGGGTACGGCTTTCTTT

d_call: NA
cdr3_length: 15
clone_size: NA
v_call: TRBV5-1
j_call: TRBJ1-1
cdr3_aa: CASSLGVQSTSEAFF
cdr3_nt: TGCGCCAGCAGCTTGGGCGTACAGAGCACTTCTGAAGCTTTCTTT

d_call: NA
cdr3_length: 15
clone_size: NA
v_call: TRBV6-1
j_call: TRBJ1-4
cdr3_aa: CASSERRWGDEKLFF
cdr3_nt: TGTGCCAGCAGTGAGAGGCGCTGGGGCGATGAAAAACTGTTTTTT

d_call: TRBD1
cdr3_length: 14
clone_size: NA
v_call: TRBV7-2
j_call: TRBJ2-1
cdr3_aa: CASSPDRGPYEQFF
cdr3_nt: TGTGCCAGCAGCCCGGACAGGGGGCCCTATGAGCAGTTCTTC

d_call: TRBD1
cdr3_length: 15
clone_size: NA
v_call: TRBV4-2
j_call: TRBJ1-2
cdr3_aa: CASSQGAGGDYGYTF
cdr3_nt: TGTGCCAGCAGCCAAGGGGCAGGGGGCGACTATGGCTACACCTTC

d_call: NA
cdr3_length: 13
clone_size: NA
v_call: TRBV13
j_call: TRBJ1-1
cdr3_aa: CASSLEGGTEAFF
cdr3_nt: TGTGCCAGCAGCCTAGAGGGGGGGACTGAAGCTTTCTTT

d_call: TRBD1
cdr3_length: 16
clone_size: NA
v_call: TRBV5-1
j_call: TRBJ1-1
cdr3_aa: CASSWSPQGGHTEAFF
cdr3_nt: TGCGCCAGCAGTTGGTCCCCACAGGGGGGTCACACTGAAGCTTTCTTT

d_call: TRBD2
cdr3_length: 16
clone_size: NA
v_call: TRBV7-9
j_call: TRBJ2-2
cdr3_aa: CASISSGGTFTGELFF
cdr3_nt: TGTGCCAGCATTTCTAGCGGGGGGACCTTCACCGGGGAGCTGTTTTTT

d_call: TRBD2
cdr3_length: 14
clone_size: NA
v_call: TRBV7-2
j_call: TRBJ2-3
cdr3_aa: CASSLGLAGDTQYF
cdr3_nt: TGTGCCAGCAGCTTAGGACTAGCGGGAGATACGCAGTATTTT

d_call: NA
cdr3_length: 13
clone_size: once
v_call: TRBV11-3
j_call: TRBJ2-3
cdr3_aa: CASSSGVPDTQYF
cdr3_nt: TGTGCCAGCAGCTCAGGGGTGCCAGATACGCAGTATTTT

d_call: TRBD1
cdr3_length: 14
clone_size: NA
v_call: TRBV29-1
j_call: TRBJ1-2
cdr3_aa: CSVEGDRSNYGYTF
cdr3_nt: TGCAGCGTTGAGGGGGACAGGTCTAACTATGGCTACACCTTC

d_call: NA
cdr3_length: 12
clone_size: NA
v_call: TRBV29-1
j_call: TRBJ2-7
cdr3_aa: CSVTDSPYEQYF
cdr3_nt: TGCAGCGTTACAGACAGCCCCTACGAGCAGTACTTC

d_call: TRBD1
cdr3_length: 14
clone_size: NA
v_call: TRBV5-6
j_call: TRBJ1-2
cdr3_aa: CASSPTGDNYGYTF
cdr3_nt: TGTGCCAGCAGCCCTACAGGGGATAACTATGGCTACACCTTC

d_call: NA
cdr3_length: 13
clone_size: NA
v_call: TRBV29-1
j_call: TRBJ1-2
cdr3_aa: CSVADTFYYGYTF
cdr3_nt: TGCAGCGTTGCGGACACCTTTTACTATGGCTACACCTTC

d_call: NA
cdr3_length: 14
clone_size: NA
v_call: TRBV5-5
j_call: TRBJ1-1
cdr3_aa: CASSWGLMNTEAFF
cdr3_nt: TGTGCCAGCAGCTGGGGACTGATGAACACTGAAGCTTTCTTT

d_call: TRBD1
cdr3_length: 18
clone_size: NA
v_call: TRBV19
j_call: TRBJ1-5
cdr3_aa: CASSPRRSDRGRDQPQHF
cdr3_nt: TGTGCCAGTAGTCCCCGGAGGTCGGACAGGGGGCGAGATCAGCCCCAGCATTTT

d_call: TRBD2
cdr3_length: 16
clone_size: once
v_call: TRBV5-1
j_call: TRBJ2-7
cdr3_aa: CASSLRELAGTYEQYF
cdr3_nt: TGCGCCAGCAGCTTGAGGGAGCTAGCGGGGACCTACGAGCAGTACTTC

d_call: TRBD1
cdr3_length: 14
clone_size: once
v_call: TRBV29-1
j_call: TRBJ1-2
cdr3_aa: CSVELGQGNYGYTF
cdr3_nt: TGCAGCGTTGAATTGGGACAGGGAAACTATGGCTACACCTTC

d_call: TRBD1
cdr3_length: 14
clone_size: NA
v_call: TRBV29-1
j_call: TRBJ2-1
cdr3_aa: CSVEAGQGPNEQFF
cdr3_nt: TGCAGCGTTGAAGCGGGACAGGGCCCCAATGAGCAGTTCTTC

d_call: NA
cdr3_length: 13
clone_size: once
v_call: TRBV12-3/TRBV12-4
j_call: TRBJ1-3
cdr3_aa: CASRTYSGNTIYF
cdr3_nt: TGTGCCAGCAGGACTTATTCTGGAAACACCATATATTTT

d_call: TRBD1
cdr3_length: 13
clone_size: NA
v_call: TRBV27
j_call: TRBJ2-7
cdr3_aa: CASSWTGAYEQYF
cdr3_nt: TGTGCCAGCAGCTGGACAGGGGCGTACGAGCAGTACTTC

d_call: NA
cdr3_length: 15
clone_size: NA
v_call: TRBV7-2
j_call: TRBJ1-1
cdr3_aa: CASSPPGGGYTEAFF
cdr3_nt: TGTGCCAGCAGCCCACCCGGCGGGGGATACACTGAAGCTTTCTTT

d_call: TRBD1
cdr3_length: 12
clone_size: once
v_call: TRBV29-1
j_call: TRBJ1-4
cdr3_aa: CSARTGPEKLFF
cdr3_nt: TGCAGCGCTAGGACAGGGCCTGAAAAACTGTTTTTT

d_call: NA
cdr3_length: 15
clone_size: NA
v_call: TRBV5-4
j_call: TRBJ1-1
cdr3_aa: CASSLIPTLSTEAFF
cdr3_nt: TGTGCCAGCAGCTTGATCCCAACCCTGAGCACTGAAGCTTTCTTT

d_call: NA
cdr3_length: 12
clone_size: NA
v_call: TRBV3-1/TRBV3-2
j_call: TRBJ2-7
cdr3_aa: CASSQSSYEQYF
cdr3_nt: TGTGCCAGCAGCCAGAGCTCCTACGAGCAGTACTTC

d_call: TRBD1
cdr3_length: 15
clone_size: NA
v_call: TRBV14
j_call: TRBJ2-7
cdr3_aa: CASSQEQGRAYEQYF
cdr3_nt: TGTGCCAGCAGCCAAGAACAGGGGAGAGCATACGAGCAGTACTTC

d_call: NA
cdr3_length: 16
clone_size: NA
v_call: TRBV3-1/TRBV3-2
j_call: TRBJ2-5
cdr3_aa: CASSQTPVGLQETQYF
cdr3_nt: TGTGCCAGCAGCCAAACCCCCGTCGGACTCCAAGAGACCCAGTACTTC

d_call: TRBD2
cdr3_length: 12
clone_size: NA
v_call: TRBV10-1
j_call: TRBJ2-1
cdr3_aa: CASGRAGDEQFF
cdr3_nt: TGCGCCAGCGGGAGGGCCGGGGATGAGCAGTTCTTC

d_call: NA
cdr3_length: 12
clone_size: NA
v_call: TRBV3-1/TRBV3-2
j_call: TRBJ2-5
cdr3_aa: CASSPERKTQYF
cdr3_nt: TGTGCCAGCAGCCCAGAGAGGAAGACCCAGTACTTC

d_call: TRBD2
cdr3_length: 17
clone_size: NA
v_call: TRBV3-1/TRBV3-2
j_call: TRBJ2-2
cdr3_aa: CASSHITSGRDTGELFF
cdr3_nt: TGTGCCAGCAGCCACATAACTAGCGGGCGAGACACCGGGGAGCTGTTTTTT

d_call: TRBD1
cdr3_length: 16
clone_size: NA
v_call: TRBV27
j_call: TRBJ1-6
cdr3_aa: CASSPRDRVRNSPLHF
cdr3_nt: TGTGCCAGCAGTCCACGGGACAGGGTTCGTAATTCACCCCTCCACTTT

d_call: TRBD2
cdr3_length: 13
clone_size: NA
v_call: TRBV4-1
j_call: TRBJ2-2
cdr3_aa: CASSQGLTGELFF
cdr3_nt: TGCGCCAGCAGCCAGGGACTAACCGGGGAGCTGTTTTTT

d_call: NA
cdr3_length: 15
clone_size: NA
v_call: TRBV24-1
j_call: TRBJ1-3
cdr3_aa: CATSDPSSGGNTIYF
cdr3_nt: TGTGCCACCAGTGATCCATCCTCGGGAGGAAACACCATATATTTT

d_call: NA
cdr3_length: 13
clone_size: NA
v_call: TRBV12-3/TRBV12-4
j_call: TRBJ1-1
cdr3_aa: CASSFAADTEAFF
cdr3_nt: TGTGCCAGCAGTTTCGCGGCCGACACTGAAGCTTTCTTT

d_call: NA
cdr3_length: 15
clone_size: NA
v_call: TRBV12-5
j_call: TRBJ1-3
cdr3_aa: CASGLVQYSLNTIYF
cdr3_nt: TGTGCTAGTGGTTTGGTACAATACAGCCTAAACACCATATATTTT

d_call: NA
cdr3_length: 13
clone_size: NA
v_call: TRBV10-2
j_call: TRBJ1-2
cdr3_aa: CASSVDSNYGYTF
cdr3_nt: TGCGCCAGCAGTGTGGACAGCAATTATGGCTACACCTTC

d_call: TRBD1
cdr3_length: 16
clone_size: NA
v_call: TRBV11-3
j_call: TRBJ2-3
cdr3_aa: CASSLEGQLSTDTQYF
cdr3_nt: TGTGCCAGCAGCTTAGAGGGACAGCTAAGCACAGATACGCAGTATTTT